The source of this T cell receptor (beta chain) is a study of identical twins. Study conclusions and caveats: Twin sharing of out-of-frame TCR alpha was underestimated by models in monozygotic pairs. Out-of-frame alpha sequences that twins shared showed excess low generation probability.

CDR3 length equals 15 residues. Trimming removed 1 base from V and 9 bases from J, with 13 bases in between. The V gene's germline CDR1 is SGHDN and CDR2 FVKESK. A universal primer binding site was introduced by template switching. The final cDNA contained unique molecular identifiers. TCRdb reanalysed the 5' RACE reads using MiXCR and keeps one entry per CDR3 protein. This sample has 1.5 million to 2 million distinct CDR3 sequences; about 30% occur once, and the top ten carry under 0.35%. A remark on this clonotype: No antigen is known for it.

The V gene is TRBV14, the J gene TRBJ1-6; the D is unclear. The sequence was obtained from a newborn girl in good health. Sample: cord blood. For the CDR3, the DNA is TGTGCCAGCAGCCAAGTTCAGGTGGGGATTTCACCCCTCCACTTT. It codes for CASSQVQVGISPLHF.